This T cell receptor beta chain came from a study of identical twins' blood T cells. Overall study context: Roughly 6 alpha and six beta libraries together yielded tens of millions of reads.

TCRdb itself ran the 5' RACE reads through MiXCR, one entry per CDR3 protein. The repertoire holds 350,000 to 400,000 distinct CDR3 sequences, with over 25% as singletons. Donors were six healthy women in three monozygous twin pairs. Study-wide points: Shared CDR3 clonotype counts tracked mainly the product of cloneset sizes.

Points on this clonotype: Its antigen remains unidentified.

CDR3 length: 12 amino acids. Germline V lookup: CDR1 SQVTM, CDR2 ANQGSEA. Trimming cost V 4 bases and J 7 bases, with 11 bases left between them. The source material was PBMCs. The J gene is TRBJ1-5, the V gene TRBV29-1; D is perhaps TRBD1 (5 bases). The receptor was derived from a woman between 18 and 50 years old in good health. The CDR3 DNA sequence: TGCAGCGTTGGGCAGGGCAGGCAGCCCCAGCATTTT. Translation: CSVGQGRQPQHF.